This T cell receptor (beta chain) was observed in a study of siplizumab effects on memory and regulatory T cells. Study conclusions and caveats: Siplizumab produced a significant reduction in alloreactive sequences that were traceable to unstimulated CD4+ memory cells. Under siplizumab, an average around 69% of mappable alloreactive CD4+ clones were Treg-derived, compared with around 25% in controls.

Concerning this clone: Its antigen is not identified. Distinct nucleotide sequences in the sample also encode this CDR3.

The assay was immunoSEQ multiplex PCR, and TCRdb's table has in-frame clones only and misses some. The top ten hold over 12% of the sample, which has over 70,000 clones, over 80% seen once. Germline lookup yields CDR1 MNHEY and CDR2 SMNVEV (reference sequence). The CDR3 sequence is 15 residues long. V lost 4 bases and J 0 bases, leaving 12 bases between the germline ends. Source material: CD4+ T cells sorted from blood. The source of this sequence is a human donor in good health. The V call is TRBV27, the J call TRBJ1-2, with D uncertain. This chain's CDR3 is CASSSKPEANYGYTF. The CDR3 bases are TGTGCCAGCAGTTCAAAACCTGAAGCTAACTATGGCTACACCTTC.